The 11 T cell receptor beta chains reported below all come from one sample, sequenced in a study of blood T cell repertoires in COVID-19. Method: immunoSEQ multiplex PCR; TCRdb's copy keeps in-frame clones and lacks some. This table has under 200,000 clones, roughly 82% appearing once. The sequenced sample was PBMCs or T cells enriched from blood (not recorded which). These receptors originate from a woman aged 60 to 75 with acute COVID-19.

The rearrangement links TRBV13 to TRBJ1-1; D remains ambiguous. Germline assignment: CDR1 PRHDT and CDR2 FYEKMQ (reference sequence). There are 11 residues in the CDR3. Trimming cost V 5 bases and J 11 bases, with 12 bases left between them. The CDR3, as DNA: TGTGCCAGCAGCCAATCTGGAGCGGCTTTCTTT. This translates into CASSQSGAAFF.

This chain joins TRBV5-1 and TRBJ1-3; possible D gene TRBD1, 5 bases. The CDR3 length is 16 residues. Trimming cost V 4 bases and J 0 bases, with 14 bases left between them. In germline, CDR1 is SGHRS, CDR2 YFSETQ. This chain's CDR3 is CASSPADRSSGNTIYF. Written as DNA, the CDR3 is TGCGCCAGCAGCCCGGCCGACAGATCCTCTGGAAACACCATATATTTT.

This clone turned up a few times. The chain carries TRBV5-1 and TRBJ2-2, with a tentative D call TRBD2 (6 bases). The ends were cut back, 4 bases at V and 5 bases at J, with 15 bases in the middle. The CDR3 extends over 15 amino acids. The germline gives CDR1 SGHRS, CDR2 YFSETQ. The DNA for the CDR3 is TGCGCCAGCAGCCCCGTGGAGGGTTCGACCGGGGAGCTGTTTTTT. This encodes CASSPVEGSTGELFF.

The CDR3, as DNA: TGTGCCAGCAGCGTAGGAAATAGCGGGAGATCTGGTGAGCAGTTCTTC. Its protein product is CASSVGNSGRSGEQFF. The chain links TRBV9 to TRBJ2-1, with 9 positions matching TRBD2. CDR1 and CDR2 from the germline V gene are SGDLS and YYNGEE. Trimming cost V 0 bases and J 9 bases; bases outside gene matches: 10. The CDR3 has 16 amino acids.

The rearrangement joins TRBV2 to TRBJ2-1, with 12 positions matching TRBD2. Trimming took 4 bases from V and 8 from J; bases not matched to a gene: 6. Germline values: CDR1 SNHLY, CDR2 FYNNEI. CDR3 length equals 15 residues. CDR3 sequence: CASSATSGSGHEQFF. CDR3 nucleotides: TGTGCCAGCAGTGCGACTAGCGGGAGCGGCCATGAGCAGTTCTTC.

The rearrangement joins TRBV21-1 to TRBJ1-2; the table calls TRBD1, which could not be checked here. TRBV21-1 is a listed pseudogene. The CDR3 extends over 16 amino acids. The CDR3 nucleotides read TGTGCCAGCAGCAAAGAGGTCACAGGGGGCAACTATGGCTACACCTTC. Its protein product is CASSKEVTGGNYGYTF.

The gene calls are TRBV29-1 and TRBJ2-1; D unresolved. V lost 3 bases to trimming and J lost 9 bases, with 12 bases between them. There are 12 residues in the CDR3. Germline CDR1 SQVTM, CDR2 ANQGSEA. CDR3 nucleotides: TGCAGCGTTGAGGTCACGGTCGGTGAGCAGTTCTTC. It codes for CSVEVTVGEQFF.

CDR3 bases: TGTGCCAGCAGGAATGGGAGAGGCGGCTACACCTTC. Residues: CASRNGRGGYTF. This rearrangement joins TRBV27 to TRBJ1-2; no reliable D call. V dropped 6 bases and J dropped 8 bases, with 13 bases sitting between them. The V gene's germline CDR1 is MNHEY and CDR2 SMNVEV (reference sequence). The CDR3 has 12 residues.

The V call is TRBV5-1, the J call TRBJ2-1, with D perhaps matching TRBD2 (5 bases). The V end lost 4 bases, the J end lost 7 bases, and 9 bases lay between the germline ends. The CDR3 loop spans 12 amino acids. The germline gives CDR1 SGHRS, CDR2 YFSETQ. The CDR3: CASSPDSNEQFF. CDR3 sequence (DNA): TGCGCCAGCAGCCCGGACTCTAATGAGCAGTTCTTC.

V usage is TRBV5-1 and J usage is TRBJ2-2; 10 positions agree with TRBD2. This CDR3 has 16 residues. With V trimmed by 1 base and J by 6 bases, 6 bases remained unmatched. Germline CDR1 and CDR2: SGHRS and YFSETQ. This CDR3 reads CASSLRGLAEAGELFF. The CDR3 nucleotides are TGCGCCAGCAGCTTGAGAGGACTAGCGGAGGCCGGGGAGCTGTTTTTT.

This rearrangement joins TRBV12-3 or TRBV12-4 to TRBJ2-1, with D possibly TRBD2 on 6 matching bases. The CDR3 is 13 amino acids. V was shortened by 3 bases and J by 6 bases, with 9 bases between the two germline ends. CDR3 DNA: TGTGCCAGCAGTTTTACGGGGGTCAATGAGCAGTTCTTC. Its translation is CASSFTGVNEQFF.